This paragraph covers one T cell receptor beta chain sequence. Its cognate antigen is unknown. Losses at the gene ends were 6 bases for V and 8 bases for J; bases not matched to a gene: 10. This CDR3 is built from 14 residues. Germline V gives CDR1 SNHLY, CDR2 FYNNEI. The sample comes from a study of shared clonotypes between healthy human individuals. Repertoires were generated with immunoSEQ multiplex PCR, while TCRdb's copy carries only in-frame clones and drops some. The sample consists of about 1.5 million clones, 95% to 99% of them appearing once. Study results and limitations: Naive subsets generally had larger estimated richness than memory subsets. Blood was the only sampled material, and tissue repertoires likely differ.

Sequencing used naive CD4+ T cells sorted from blood. Subset of the sample: CD45RA+ positively selected. The rearrangement uses TRBV2 and TRBJ2-1; 7 nucleotides line up with TRBD2. The receptor was isolated from a man aged 25 to 45 in good health. Here the CDR3 DNA reads TGTGCCAGCAGGAGCGGGAAGGGTAAGGATGAGCAGTTCTTC. This translates into CASRSGKGKDEQFF.